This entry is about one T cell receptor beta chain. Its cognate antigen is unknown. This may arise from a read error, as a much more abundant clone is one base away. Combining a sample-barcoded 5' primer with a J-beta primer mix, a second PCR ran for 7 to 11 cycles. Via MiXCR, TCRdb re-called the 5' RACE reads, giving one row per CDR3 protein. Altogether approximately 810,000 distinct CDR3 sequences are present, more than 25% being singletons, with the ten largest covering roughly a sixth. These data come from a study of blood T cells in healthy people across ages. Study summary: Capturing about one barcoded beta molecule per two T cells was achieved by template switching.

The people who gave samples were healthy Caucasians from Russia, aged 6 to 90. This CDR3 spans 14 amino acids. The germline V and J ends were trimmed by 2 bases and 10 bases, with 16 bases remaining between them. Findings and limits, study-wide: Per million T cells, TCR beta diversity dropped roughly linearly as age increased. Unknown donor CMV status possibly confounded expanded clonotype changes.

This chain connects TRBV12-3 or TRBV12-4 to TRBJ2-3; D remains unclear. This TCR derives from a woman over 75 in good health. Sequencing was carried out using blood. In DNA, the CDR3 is TGTGCCAGCAGTTTAAGGGCCGCAGGCTATCCGCAGTATTTT. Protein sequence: CASSLRAAGYPQYF.